Sequencing of this T cell receptor (beta chain) was carried out in a study of blood T cell repertoires in COVID-19. Methods used by the authors: Estimation of nucleated cell counts was performed using reference gene primer amplification. Measured with immunoSEQ multiplex PCR; TCRdb has only the in-frame clones, and not every one. V, J and clone size reflect that table, while D and trimming were determined from the DNA. The sample has hundreds of thousands of clones, roughly 84% seen once. Sample: PBMCs or T cells enriched from blood (not recorded which). The sequence derives from a woman aged 40 to 50 who had recovered from COVID-19.

The CDR3 is CASSLGTGADTQYF. DNA for the CDR3: TGTGCCAGCAGCTTAGGTACCGGGGCAGATACGCAGTATTTT. The chain carries TRBV11-2 and TRBJ2-3; D possibly corresponds to TRBD2 (5 bases). This CDR3 is 14 amino acids long. Germline CDR1 reads SGHAT; CDR2 reads FQNNGV. The germline V and J ends were trimmed by 1 base and 4 bases, with 9 bases remaining between them.